The 25 T cell receptor beta chains listed next were all sequenced from one sample in a study of blood T cell repertoires in COVID-19. The protocol was immunoSEQ multiplex PCR, while the TCRdb copy is restricted to in-frame clones and leaves out a portion. The data contain approximately 69,000 clones, 75% to 85% of them singletons. Sequences were obtained from peripheral blood. These TCRs come from an older woman with acute or convalescent COVID-19.

The chain recombines TRBV12-5 with TRBJ2-7; no reliable D call. V shed 0 bases and J shed 2 bases, with 11 bases lying between them. Germline CDR1 and CDR2: LGHNT and FRNRAP. The CDR3 has 15 amino acids. The CDR3 spells CASGLVLSSTYEQYF. As DNA, the CDR3 is TGTGCTAGTGGTTTGGTACTTAGCAGCACCTACGAGCAGTACTTC.

CDR3 loop: CASSYSISGEETQYF. CDR3 sequence (DNA): TGTGCCAGCAGTTACTCGATAAGCGGGGAAGAGACCCAGTACTTC. This sequence joins TRBV6-6 and TRBJ2-5; 7 nucleotides agree with TRBD2. The CDR3 loop spans 15 amino acids. With 0 bases clipped from V and 3 bases from J, the junction kept 4 bases outside the gene matches. Germline values: CDR1 MNHNY, CDR2 SVGAGI (reference sequence).

The chain uses TRBV4-1 and TRBJ2-6; 8 nucleotides match TRBD2. Germline V CDR1 and CDR2: MGHRA, YSYEKL. This CDR3 has 15 residues. V was clipped by 8 bases and J by 2 bases; unmatched bases: 5. The CDR3, as DNA: TGCGCCAGCTGGAGCGGGAGTGCTGGGGCCAACGTCCTGACTTTC. It codes for CASWSGSAGANVLTF.

The chain joins TRBV18 to TRBJ1-5, with D unresolved. V was trimmed by 6 bases and J by 0 bases, leaving 12 bases between them. The CDR3 sequence is 15 residues long. The germline V gene encodes CDR1 KGHSH and CDR2 LQKENI. The CDR3 sequence: CASSPSRDSNQPQHF. The CDR3 DNA follows: TGTGCCAGCTCCCCGAGCCGAGATAGCAATCAGCCCCAGCATTTT.

The chain has TRBV2 and TRBJ1-1; no clear D. The V end was cut by 8 bases, the J end by 2 bases, with 12 bases between. Per germline, CDR1 SNHLY and CDR2 FYNNEI. The CDR3 sequence is 13 residues long. The CDR3 spells CASAGSINTEAFF. In DNA, the CDR3 is TGTGCCAGCGCCGGGAGCATCAACACTGAAGCTTTCTTT.

V gene TRBV27 combines with J gene TRBJ2-7; 8 nucleotides align to TRBD2. Germline assignment: CDR1 MNHEY and CDR2 SMNVEV (reference sequence). The CDR3 is made up of 16 amino acids. With 4 bases clipped from V and 2 bases from J, the junction kept 10 bases outside the gene matches. The CDR3 reads CASSSLLSGITYEQYF. In nucleotides, the CDR3 is TGTGCCAGCAGTTCCTTGCTTAGCGGGATCACCTACGAGCAGTACTTC.

The V call is TRBV27, the J call TRBJ1-1; possible D gene TRBD1, 6 bases. The length of the CDR3 is 14 residues. V was cut by 6 bases and J by 3 bases, with 14 bases left in between. CDR1 MNHEY and CDR2 SMNVEV come from the germline V gene (reference sequence). CDR3 DNA sequence: TGTGCCAGCAGCCTCAGGGGCCCCGACACTGAAGCTTTCTTT. It is translated as CASSLRGPDTEAFF.

The chain combines TRBV5-1 with TRBJ2-7, with D unresolved. In germline, CDR1 is SGHRS, CDR2 YFSETQ. This CDR3 region has 12 residues. The V and J ends lost 0 bases and 6 bases respectively, with 7 bases between them. In nucleotides, the CDR3 is TGCGCCAGCAGCTTGGTTTCGGGCGAGCAGTACTTC. Encoded protein: CASSLVSGEQYF.

The gene calls are TRBV11-3 and TRBJ1-1, with 7 bases aligning to TRBD1. The CDR3 contains 16 residues. With 1 base clipped from V and 4 bases from J, the junction kept 9 bases outside the gene matches. Germline CDR1 reads SGHNT; CDR2 reads YENEEA. CDR3 bases: TGTGCCAGCAGCTTAGCCCCGAGAGGGGGCCTCACTGAAGCTTTCTTT. Protein: CASSLAPRGGLTEAFF.

The rearrangement uses TRBV15 and TRBJ2-5, with D possibly TRBD1 on 6 matching bases. Germline CDR1 is LNHNV and CDR2 is YYDKDF (reference sequence). CDR3 size: 15 residues. Trimming shortened V by 0 bases and J by 5 bases, and 13 bases separated the two germline ends. CDR3 residues: CATSRDQGFGETQYF. CDR3 coding DNA: TGTGCCACCAGCAGAGATCAGGGGTTTGGGGAGACCCAGTACTTC.

This clone has more than one count but fewer than ten. The chain employs TRBV19 and TRBJ2-3; 13 positions match TRBD2. The V gene's germline CDR1 is LNHDA and CDR2 SQIVND (reference sequence). V dropped 5 bases and J dropped 0; count of bases not matched to a gene: 5. The CDR3 consists of 17 residues. The CDR3 is CASSDGTSGISTDTQYF. Here the CDR3 DNA reads TGTGCCAGTAGTGACGGGACTAGCGGGATTAGCACAGATACGCAGTATTTT.

This clone was seen once. The chain recombines TRBV4-2 with TRBJ1-5; D gene ambiguous. Germline V gene lookup returns CDR1 LGHNA and CDR2 YNFKEQ. Trimming removed 2 bases at V and 0 bases at J, with 11 bases between. There are 16 residues in the CDR3. The CDR3 spells CASSQQPGNSNQPQHF. The CDR3 DNA is TGTGCCAGCAGCCAACAACCGGGAAATAGCAATCAGCCCCAGCATTTT.

The chain is built from TRBV19 and TRBJ1-2; D is possibly TRBD1 (6 bases). The CDR3 is 15 amino acids. Germline V gene data show CDR1 as LNHDA and CDR2 as SQIVND (reference sequence). Trimming pared 1 base from V and 9 bases from J, leaving 18 bases between. The CDR3 DNA follows: TGTGCCAGTAGTATAGCTCCAGGGGCCCTTTCTCGCTACACCTTC. Protein product: CASSIAPGALSRYTF.

The rearrangement uses TRBV6-5 and TRBJ2-7, with TRBD1 matching 9 bases. Looked up from germline, CDR1 is MNHEY and CDR2 is SVGAGI. Germline trimming cut 6 bases from V and 7 bases from J; bases unmatched to any gene: 10. The CDR3 totals 14 residues. CDR3 sequence: CASRDGNRGQEQYF. In DNA, the CDR3 is TGTGCCAGCAGAGATGGGAACAGGGGGCAAGAGCAGTACTTC.

This clone was detected only once. The chain's CDR3 is CASTKTGGNTGELFF. Here the CDR3 DNA reads TGCGCCAGCACTAAGACAGGGGGCAACACCGGGGAGCTGTTTTTT. V gene TRBV5-1 combines with J gene TRBJ2-2, with 10 bases matching TRBD1. Germline CDR1 and CDR2: SGHRS and YFSETQ. The CDR3 sequence is 15 residues long. The trim removed 6 bases at V and 2 bases at J, leaving 4 bases unmatched.

This clone showed up just once. The chain links TRBV4-1 to TRBJ1-1; unclear D gene. Trimming cost V 0 bases and J 1 base, with 3 bases left between them. The CDR3 covers 13 residues. Per the germline V gene, CDR1 is MGHRA and CDR2 is YSYEKL. The CDR3: CASSQDRNTEAFF. CDR3 bases: TGCGCCAGCAGCCAAGACAGGAACACTGAAGCTTTCTTT.

The chain couples TRBV24-1 to TRBJ2-2; 12 nucleotides agree with TRBD1. V dropped 7 bases and J dropped 5; count of bases not matched to a gene: 4. This CDR3 region has 15 residues. CDR1 and CDR2 from the germline V gene are KGHDR and SFDVKD. DNA for the CDR3: TGTGCCACCAGGGGACAGGGGGCACGAACCGGGGAGCTGTTTTTT. Encoded protein: CATRGQGARTGELFF.

CDR3 protein: CASSLASRTSTDTQYF. The DNA of the CDR3 is TGTGCCAGCAGCTTAGCTTCGAGAACTAGCACAGATACGCAGTATTTT. The chain is built from TRBV7-6 and TRBJ2-3; D remains ambiguous. This CDR3 has 16 residues. V lost 0 bases and J 0 bases, leaving 10 bases between the germline ends. Germline V lookup: CDR1 SGHVS, CDR2 FNYEAQ.

This CDR3 is CASSSTQNGPRPIYF. DNA for the CDR3: TGTGCCAGCAGCTCCACGCAAAATGGGCCCAGGCCCATATATTTT. The chain links TRBV7-9 to TRBJ1-3, with D unresolved. CDR1 SEHNR and CDR2 FQNEAQ come from the germline V gene (reference sequence). The V end was cut by 4 bases, the J end by 11 bases, with 21 bases between. The CDR3 totals 15 residues.

V gene TRBV18 combines with J gene TRBJ1-1; 8 nucleotides align to TRBD1. Germline CDR1 and CDR2: KGHSH and LQKENI. The length of the CDR3 is 14 residues. Trimming removed 5 bases from V and 1 base from J; junction bases left unmatched: 3. The chain's CDR3 is CASSLGQANTEAFF. The CDR3, as DNA: TGTGCCAGCTCATTGGGACAGGCGAACACTGAAGCTTTCTTT. Looking up the rest from reference TRBV18 and TRBJ1-1 gives the full variable domain: NAGVMQNPRHLVRRRGQEARLRCSPMKGHSHVYWYRQLPEEGLKFMVYLQKENIIDESGMPKERFSAEFPKEGPSILRIQQVVRGDSAAYFCASSLGQANTEAFFGQGTRLTVV.

This chain connects TRBV14 to TRBJ2-3; 8 bases agree with TRBD2. The CDR3 totals 14 residues. Per the germline V gene, CDR1 is SGHDN and CDR2 is FVKESK. Unmatched junction bases numbered 11, after V lost 8 bases and J lost 7 bases. The DNA of the CDR3 is TGTGCCAGCGCGCGGGAGGCCCGCCGGAATACGCAGTATTTT. This codes for CASAREARRNTQYF.

The chain couples TRBV3-1 (or the pseudogene TRBV3-2) to TRBJ1-2; D gene ambiguous. The CDR3 has 13 residues. CDR1 LGHDT and CDR2 YNNKEL come from the germline V gene (reference sequence). Trimming left V 4 bases short and J 5 bases short, with 11 bases between. In DNA form, the CDR3 reads TGTGCCAGCAGCCGGATAAACAGTTATGGCTACACCTTC. This codes for CASSRINSYGYTF.

This chain's CDR3 is CASSFNRNPSTDTQYF. CDR3 bases: TGTGCCAGCAGTTTCAACAGGAATCCTAGCACAGATACGCAGTATTTT. The chain carries TRBV6-5 and TRBJ2-3; D perhaps matches TRBD1 (5 bases). CDR3 length: 16 residues. Germline-derived CDR1 and CDR2 are MNHEY and SVGAGI. Trimming took 4 bases from V and 0 from J, leaving 14 bases between them.

The chain uses TRBV28 and TRBJ1-4; 7 positions agree with TRBD1. Germline V gives CDR1 MDHEN, CDR2 SYDVKM. V was clipped by 6 bases and J by 0 bases; unmatched bases: 7. There are 16 residues in the CDR3. CDR3 bases: TGTGCCAGCAGCCTTGGGACAGTCCCAACTAATGAAAAACTGTTTTTT. Translation: CASSLGTVPTNEKLFF.

This chain joins TRBV5-1 and TRBJ2-4, with TRBD1 identical over 9 bases. Germline V gene sequence: CDR1 SGHRS, CDR2 YFSETQ. The CDR3 spans 16 residues. Trimming cost V 0 bases and J 1 base; bases outside gene matches: 2. The chain's CDR3 is CASSLGTGVAKNIQYF. The DNA of the CDR3 is TGCGCCAGCAGCTTGGGGACAGGGGTTGCCAAAAACATTCAGTACTTC. The complete variable domain, with remaining parts taken from reference TRBV5-1 and TRBJ2-4, reads KAGVTQTPRYLIKTRGQQVTLSCSPISGHRSVSWYQQTPGQGLQFLFEYFSETQRNKGNFPGRFSGRQFSNSRSEMNVSTLELGDSALYLCASSLGTGVAKNIQYFGAGTRLSVL.